Listed here are 21 T cell receptor beta chains from one sample, sequenced in a study of blood T cell repertoires in COVID-19. Profiled with immunoSEQ multiplex PCR; TCRdb holds only in-frame clones, not every one. The sample carries under 200,000 clones, about 80% recorded once. The specimen was PBMCs or T cells enriched from blood (not recorded which). All receptors derive from a man aged 45-65 years who had recovered from COVID-19.

CDR3 DNA: TGTGCCTGGACCTCGGAGGCGCGGTACTATGGCTACACCTTC. It yields the protein CAWTSEARYYGYTF. This chain links TRBV30 with TRBJ1-2; D unresolved. Germline V CDR1 and CDR2: GTSNPN, SVGIG (reference sequence). The CDR3 totals 14 residues. Trimming took off 4 bases at V and 3 bases at J, with 15 bases between the two ends.

The V call is TRBV19, the J call TRBJ2-2; a possible D gene is TRBD1 (6 bases). The CDR3 spans 15 residues. Germline lookup yields CDR1 LNHDA and CDR2 SQIVND (reference sequence). Trimming cost V 4 bases and J 4 bases, with 13 bases left between them. The CDR3 nucleotides read TGTGCCAGTAGTAGCGACAGGACATTCACCGGGGAGCTGTTTTTT. It specifies CASSSDRTFTGELFF. Based on the CDR3 plus reference TRBV19 and TRBJ2-2, the full variable domain is DGGITQSPKYLFRKEGQNVTLSCEQNLNHDAMYWYRQDPGQGLRLIYYSQIVNDFQKGDIAEGYSVSREKKESFPLTVTSAQKNPTAFYLCASSSDRTFTGELFFGEGSRLTVL.

The chain couples TRBV19 to TRBJ1-1; D is unresolved. Trimming cost V 6 bases and J 0 bases, with 11 bases left between them. Germline values: CDR1 LNHDA, CDR2 SQIVND (reference sequence). This CDR3 spans 14 amino acids. The CDR3 protein is CASRDRELNTEAFF. As DNA, the CDR3 is TGTGCCAGTAGAGACCGGGAATTGAACACTGAAGCTTTCTTT.

In its sample, this clone was seen once. The rearrangement uses TRBV5-1 and TRBJ1-4; the D gene is possibly TRBD1 (6 bases). The ends were cut back, 7 bases at V and 3 bases at J, with 13 bases in the middle. Germline-derived CDR1 and CDR2 are SGHRS and YFSETQ. The CDR3 loop spans 14 amino acids. CDR3 sequence: CASRGGASNEKLFF. CDR3 bases: TGCGCCAGCCGAGGGGGGGCGTCTAATGAAAAACTGTTTTTT.

The chain joins TRBV5-1 to TRBJ2-6, with D tentatively TRBD1 (6 bases). CDR3 size: 17 residues. Germline CDR1 reads SGHRS; CDR2 reads YFSETQ. V lost 0 bases and J lost 2, with 12 bases in between. CDR3 sequence (DNA): TGCGCCAGCAGCTTGGGAGGACAGAGGACTGGGGCCAACGTCCTGACTTTC. Its protein is CASSLGGQRTGANVLTF.

The chain joins TRBV11-2 to TRBJ2-7, with 7 bases that match TRBD1. The trim removed 1 base at V and 2 bases at J, leaving 5 bases unmatched. CDR1 is SGHAT and CDR2 is FQNNGV in the germline V gene. This CDR3 has 15 residues. The DNA of the CDR3 is TGTGCCAGCAGCTTAGTTGGGACAGTCGCCTACGAGCAGTACTTC. Protein sequence: CASSLVGTVAYEQYF. Filled out from reference TRBV11-2 and TRBJ2-7, the complete variable domain reads EAGVAQSPRYKIIEKRQSVAFWCNPISGHATLYWYQQILGQGPKLLIQFQNNGVVDDSQLPKDRFSAERLKGVDSTLKIQPAKLEDSAVYLCASSLVGTVAYEQYFGPGTRLTVT.

The chain has TRBV7-6 and TRBJ2-7, with TRBD1 matching 7 bases. Germline CDR1 SGHVS, CDR2 FNYEAQ. This CDR3 contains 15 residues. V shed 0 bases and J 4 bases; nucleotides not matched to a gene: 6. The CDR3 sequence: CASSLAGTANYEQYF. CDR3 in DNA: TGTGCCAGCAGCTTAGCCGGGACAGCTAATTACGAGCAGTACTTC.

The CDR3 bases are TGTGCCAGCTCACCACAGGGGGCGGGTCAAGAGACCCAGTACTTC. Its protein is CASSPQGAGQETQYF. The chain carries TRBV18 and TRBJ2-5, with 7 bases aligning to TRBD1. The CDR3 is made up of 15 amino acids. The ends lost 1 base at V and 2 bases at J; junction bases unmatched: 4. Germline V CDR1 and CDR2: KGHSH, LQKENI.

The chain links TRBV5-6 to TRBJ1-2; TRBD1 agrees at 7 bases. The CDR3 totals 13 residues. The trim removed 4 bases at V and 2 bases at J, leaving 2 bases unmatched. Germline-derived CDR1 and CDR2 are SGHDT and YYEEEE. This chain's CDR3 is CASSKGQNYGYTF. CDR3 bases: TGTGCCAGCAGCAAGGGACAGAACTATGGCTACACCTTC.

This sequence joins TRBV5-1 and TRBJ2-2; 7 positions agree with TRBD1. CDR1 is SGHRS, CDR2 YFSETQ, per germline. V lost 4 bases to trimming and J lost 5 bases; unmatched junction nucleotides: 2. The CDR3 length is 13 residues. The CDR3 DNA sequence: TGCGCCAGCAGCCGACAGGGAACCGGGGAGCTGTTTTTT. As protein: CASSRQGTGELFF.

V usage is TRBV12-5 and J usage is TRBJ2-5; 10 bases fit TRBD1. The CDR3 sequence is 17 residues long. V trimming: 1 base; J trimming: 3 bases; junction bases outside the gene matches: 8. CDR1 is LGHNT and CDR2 is FRNRAP in the germline V gene. The CDR3 DNA sequence: TGTGCTAGTGGTTTGGCCTTAACCGGGACAGGGGAAGAGACCCAGTACTTC. Protein: CASGLALTGTGEETQYF.

The count of this clone is one. The rearrangement links TRBV12-3 or TRBV12-4 to TRBJ2-7; D might be TRBD1 (6 bases). The ends were cut back, 3 bases at V and 3 bases at J, with 9 bases in the middle. The CDR3 covers 13 residues. The DNA of the CDR3 is TGTGCCAGCAGTTTTGACAGGATCTACGAGCAGTACTTC. Its protein is CASSFDRIYEQYF.

This chain connects TRBV7-6 to TRBJ1-4; D is unclear. Trimming stripped 5 bases from V and 4 bases from J, with 14 bases between. Germline V gene lookup returns CDR1 SGHVS and CDR2 FNYEAQ. The CDR3 loop spans 15 amino acids. CDR3 residues: CASSTRASGNEKLFF. The DNA of the CDR3 is TGTGCCAGCAGCACAAGGGCCAGCGGTAATGAAAAACTGTTTTTT.

This sequence joins TRBV10-1 and TRBJ2-6; a weak D match, TRBD1 (6 bases). The length of the CDR3 is 18 residues. The V and J ends lost 2 bases and 1 base respectively, with 15 bases between them. CDR1 is WNHNN, CDR2 SYGVQD, per germline (reference sequence). The CDR3 loop is CASSEAYRVSSGANVLTF. CDR3 nucleotides: TGCGCCAGCAGTGAGGCCTACAGGGTCTCATCTGGGGCCAACGTCCTGACTTTC.

The chain has TRBV2 and TRBJ2-5, with TRBD2 identical over 10 bases. V shed 4 bases, J shed 2 bases, and the junction held 7 bases outside the gene matches. Germline V gene sequence: CDR1 SNHLY, CDR2 FYNNEI. The CDR3 contains 16 residues. CDR3 loop: CASSGASGGHQETQYF. The CDR3 bases are TGTGCCAGCAGTGGGGCTAGCGGGGGCCATCAAGAGACCCAGTACTTC.

The chain links TRBV7-2 to TRBJ2-4; perhaps TRBD1 as D (7 bases). The germline V gene has CDR1 SGHTA and CDR2 FQGNSA. The V end was cut by 1 base, the J end by 8 bases, with 15 bases between. This CDR3 contains 15 residues. Here the CDR3 reads CASSLVQGGLYIQYF. For the CDR3, the DNA is TGTGCCAGCAGCTTAGTCCAGGGGGGATTATACATTCAGTACTTC.

V and J are TRBV19 and TRBJ1-6; D gene uncertain. The germline V gene encodes CDR1 LNHDA and CDR2 SQIVND (reference sequence). V lost 5 bases and J 7 bases, leaving 12 bases between the germline ends. This CDR3 is built from 14 residues. CDR3 protein: CASSSLTGNSPLHF. The CDR3 DNA is TGTGCCAGTAGTTCCCTGACTGGCAATTCACCCCTCCACTTT.

The DNA of the CDR3 is TGTGCCAGCAGTTACGATGGGAGCTCTTACTATGGCTACACCTTC. It encodes CASSYDGSSYYGYTF. This rearrangement joins TRBV6-5 to TRBJ1-2; D unclear. The germline V gene encodes CDR1 MNHEY and CDR2 SVGAGI. The CDR3 consists of 15 residues. Trimming removed 2 bases at V and 3 bases at J, with 13 bases between.

This chain joins TRBV14 and TRBJ1-1; TRBD1 is a possible D gene (5 bases). Per germline, CDR1 SGHDN and CDR2 FVKESK. Trimming took 4 bases from V and 6 from J, leaving 15 bases between them. The CDR3 has 14 residues. The CDR3 loop reads CASSPGMGSSEAFF. The CDR3, as DNA: TGTGCCAGCAGCCCAGGGATGGGCTCTTCTGAAGCTTTCTTT. Variable domain in full (rest from reference TRBV14 and TRBJ1-1): EAGVTQFPSHSVIEKGQTVTLRCDPISGHDNLYWYRRVMGKEIKFLLHFVKESKQDESGMPNNRFLAERTGGTYSTLKVQPAELEDSGVYFCASSPGMGSSEAFFGQGTRLTVV.

V and J are TRBV27 and TRBJ1-5; 9 bases line up with TRBD1. This CDR3 contains 12 residues. Germline V lookup: CDR1 MNHEY, CDR2 SMNVEV (reference sequence). J lost 15 bases, V lost 3 bases, and 6 bases had no gene match. CDR3 protein: CASSFRTGALHF. CDR3 DNA: TGTGCCAGCAGTTTCAGGACAGGGGCTTTGCATTTT.

The V call is TRBV18, the J call TRBJ1-4; 8 bases line up with TRBD1. V lost 3 bases, J lost 6 bases, and 12 bases stayed unmatched. The CDR3 runs 17 residues. In germline, CDR1 is KGHSH, CDR2 LQKENI. DNA for the CDR3: TGTGCCAGCTCACCCCGTTTAACAGGGGGAGGGGATGAAAAACTGTTTTTT. It codes for CASSPRLTGGGDEKLFF.